The 21 T cell receptor beta chains below all came from one sample that was sequenced in a study of T cell repertoires in cytomegalovirus infection. MiXCR, run by TCRdb on the reads, gives a single entry per CDR3 protein. Of approximately 120,000 distinct CDR3 sequences in the sample, about 30% are singletons; the top ten hold roughly three quarters. Their target antigens are unknown. The sample was CD8+ T cells from cultured PBMCs, taken from culture after CMV antigen stimulation. The receptor source for this set is a human donor in good health (CMV status not recorded). Some clones in this sample may be carry-over from other donors' samples.

V is TRBV6-5 and J is TRBJ1-2; D call uncertain. CDR1 and CDR2 (germline): MNHEY, SVGAGI. V was pared by 0 bases and J by 3 bases, with 8 bases between. CDR3 size: 14 residues. The CDR3 DNA is TGTGCCAGCAGTTACTCGTTCAGCCACTATGGCTACACCTTC. This gives the protein CASSYSFSHYGYTF.

The CDR3 spells CASSPSTGYYGYTF. CDR3 nucleotide sequence: TGTGCCAGCAGCCCATCTACAGGGTACTATGGCTACACCTTC. V gene TRBV7-8 combines with J gene TRBJ1-2; D might be TRBD1 (6 bases). The V end was cut by 5 bases, the J end by 3 bases, with 13 bases between. CDR3 length equals 14 residues. Per the germline V gene, CDR1 is SGHVS and CDR2 is FQNEAQ.

In its sample, this clonotype was seen a few times. The J gene is TRBJ2-7, the V gene TRBV2; D remains unclear. There are 14 residues in the CDR3. The V and J ends lost 2 bases and 1 base respectively, with 9 bases between them. Per germline, CDR1 SNHLY and CDR2 FYNNEI. CDR3 coding DNA: TGTGCCAGCAGTGAAATGGGCAGTTCCTACGAGCAGTACTTC. Translation gives CASSEMGSSYEQYF. The full variable domain, completed using reference TRBV2 and TRBJ2-7, is EPEVTQTPSHQVTQMGQEVILRCVPISNHLYFYWYRQILGQKVEFLVSFYNNEISEKSEIFDDQFSVERPDGSNFTLKIRSTKLEDSAMYFCASSEMGSSYEQYFGPGTRLTVT.

This chain joins TRBV6-1 and TRBJ2-2, with D maybe TRBD1 (5 bases). CDR3 length equals 15 residues. Germline CDR1 and CDR2: MNHNS and SASEGT. The V and J ends lost 3 bases and 9 bases respectively, with 17 bases between them. The CDR3 bases are TGTGCCAGCAGTGACCCGACAGCCAAGGACCGGGAGCTGTTTTTT. Translation gives CASSDPTAKDRELFF.

V is TRBV4-1 and J is TRBJ1-6; possible D gene TRBD1, 5 bases. V lost 5 bases to trimming and J lost 5 bases, with 19 bases between them. Germline assignment: CDR1 MGHRA and CDR2 YSYEKL. This CDR3 spans 17 amino acids. CDR3 residues: CASSSPAGQLNNSPLHF. In DNA form, the CDR3 reads TGCGCCAGCAGCTCCCCGGCAGGGCAGTTAAATAATTCACCCCTCCACTTT.

CDR3 region: CASSLGAFEQYF. CDR3 sequence (DNA): TGTGCCAGCAGCTTAGGAGCATTCGAGCAGTACTTC. The rearrangement links TRBV7-6 to TRBJ2-7; D unclear. V lost 1 base, J lost 6 bases, and 7 bases lay in between. The CDR3 runs 12 residues. Germline V gene data show CDR1 as SGHVS and CDR2 as FNYEAQ.

This clonotype was detected once. The germline gene is not matched at one end of the junction; a read error may be the cause. The rearrangement joins TRBV4-1 to TRBJ2-3, with TRBD1 matching 10 bases. The CDR3 runs to 16 residues. The germline CDR1 and CDR2 sequences are MGHRA and YSYEKL. The CDR3 DNA reads as TGCGCCGGCAGTCAGAGGGACAGGGGCCTTACAGATACGCAGTATTTT. Translation: CAGSQRDRGLTDTQYF.

This clonotype has a single count. J is TRBJ2-3 and V is TRBV29-1; 7 bases match TRBD2. V lost 4 bases to trimming and J lost 3 bases; unmatched junction nucleotides: 7. CDR3 length: 14 residues. Germline CDR1 and CDR2: SQVTM and ANQGSEA. The CDR3 coding sequence is TGCAGCGTTGCTGTGCAGGGAGGGACAGATACGCAGTATTTT. Protein product: CSVAVQGGTDTQYF.

V gene TRBV20-1 combines with J gene TRBJ1-4, with 11 bases matching TRBD1. V lost 6 bases and J lost 8; bases outside the gene matches: 8. Germline CDR1 reads DFQATT; CDR2 reads SNEGSKA (reference sequence). The CDR3 covers 14 residues. The CDR3 is CSAWTGGQGEKLFF. The DNA of the CDR3 is TGCAGTGCCTGGACAGGGGGCCAGGGGGAAAAACTGTTTTTT.

The CDR3 bases are TGCAGTGCTGACGCCGGGACAGGTAACAATGAGCAGTTCTTC. Amino acid sequence: CSADAGTGNNEQFF. The chain links TRBV20-1 to TRBJ2-1; 8 positions agree with TRBD1. The CDR3 is 14 residues long. Germline trimming cut 5 bases from V and 5 bases from J; bases unmatched to any gene: 8. Per germline, CDR1 DFQATT and CDR2 SNEGSKA (reference sequence).

The gene calls are TRBV6-5 and TRBJ1-3; D possibly corresponds to TRBD1 (5 bases). Between the trimmed V and J ends, which lost 0 bases and 8 bases, there was a span of 5 bases. This CDR3 has 12 amino acids. CDR1 and CDR2 from the germline V gene are MNHEY and SVGAGI. DNA for the CDR3: TGTGCCAGCAGTTACTCGGGGGACACCATATATTTT. As protein: CASSYSGDTIYF.

This clonotype was seen only a few times. CDR3 bases: TGTGCCAGCAGCTTCTATCGGGACAGGGTTCCTGGGGAGCTGTTTTTT. Its translation is CASSFYRDRVPGELFF. The rearrangement links TRBV7-9 to TRBJ2-2; 9 positions match TRBD1. Losses at the gene ends were 3 bases for V and 8 bases for J; bases not matched to a gene: 10. Looked up from germline, CDR1 is SEHNR and CDR2 is FQNEAQ (reference sequence). CDR3 size: 16 residues.

This clonotype was counted many times. V usage is TRBV7-9 and J usage is TRBJ1-3; D is ambiguous. The germline V gene encodes CDR1 SEHNR and CDR2 FQNEAQ (reference sequence). The CDR3 covers 15 residues. Trimming removed 4 bases at V and 2 bases at J, with 12 bases between. CDR3 DNA: TGTGCCAGCAGCTCCCTTTCATTGGCTGGAAACACCATATATTTT. Amino acids: CASSSLSLAGNTIYF.

The V gene is TRBV19, the J gene TRBJ2-1, with D possibly TRBD2 on 6 matching bases. The CDR3 is made up of 13 amino acids. The V gene's germline CDR1 is LNHDA and CDR2 SQIVND (reference sequence). V lost 7 bases to trimming and J lost 3 bases, with 10 bases between them. The CDR3 sequence: CASTTGVYNEQFF. For the CDR3, the DNA is TGTGCCAGTACCACGGGGGTCTACAATGAGCAGTTCTTC.

The rearrangement links TRBV12-3 or TRBV12-4 to TRBJ2-3; TRBD2 agrees at 9 bases. V shed 3 bases and J 0 bases; nucleotides not matched to a gene: 4. There are 16 residues in the CDR3. The CDR3 sequence is CASSFFAGGSTDTQYF. DNA for the CDR3: TGTGCCAGCAGTTTCTTTGCGGGGGGGAGCACAGATACGCAGTATTTT.

The V gene is TRBV2, the J gene TRBJ2-7, with D hard to call. Germline V lookup: CDR1 SNHLY, CDR2 FYNNEI. Trimming stripped 4 bases from V and 6 bases from J, with 10 bases between. The CDR3 loop spans 12 amino acids. The CDR3 nucleotides read TGTGCCAGCAGTGGGATAGTTGGCGAGCAGTACTTC. This encodes CASSGIVGEQYF.

This rearrangement joins TRBV10-3 to TRBJ2-5; D is uncertain. V was shortened by 0 bases and J by 1 base, with 6 bases between the two germline ends. The CDR3 consists of 14 residues. Germline values: CDR1 ENHRY, CDR2 SYGVKD. CDR3 in amino acids: CAISESLAQETQYF. The CDR3 coding sequence is TGTGCCATCAGTGAGTCCCTTGCCCAAGAGACCCAGTACTTC.

This clonotype appeared a few times. The CDR3: CASSILQGTEAFF. CDR3 coding DNA: TGTGCCAGCAGCATACTGCAGGGAACTGAAGCTTTCTTT. V gene TRBV7-9 combines with J gene TRBJ1-1; D perhaps matches TRBD1 (5 bases). Trimming took off 5 bases at V and 5 bases at J, with 12 bases between the two ends. Germline V gives CDR1 SEHNR, CDR2 FQNEAQ (reference sequence). This CDR3 comprises 13 residues. Complete variable domain (other parts from reference TRBV7-9 and TRBJ1-1): DTGVSQNPRHKITKRGQNVTFRCDPISEHNRLYWYRQTLGQGPEFLTYFQNEAQLEKSRLLSDRFSAERPKGSFSTLEIQRTEQGDSAMYLCASSILQGTEAFFGQGTRLTVV.

The chain carries TRBV2 and TRBJ1-1, with unresolved D. The CDR3 has 14 amino acids. Trimming cost V 7 bases and J 3 bases, with 15 bases left between them. Germline values: CDR1 SNHLY, CDR2 FYNNEI. CDR3 residues: CASMGLNADTEAFF. For the CDR3, the DNA is TGTGCCAGCATGGGATTAAACGCTGACACTGAAGCTTTCTTT. Full variable domain (remainder filled in from reference TRBV2 and TRBJ1-1): EPEVTQTPSHQVTQMGQEVILRCVPISNHLYFYWYRQILGQKVEFLVSFYNNEISEKSEIFDDQFSVERPDGSNFTLKIRSTKLEDSAMYFCASMGLNADTEAFFGQGTRLTVV.

The chain couples TRBV15 to TRBJ1-1; D is possibly TRBD1 (5 bases). Germline V gives CDR1 LNHNV, CDR2 YYDKDF (reference sequence). The V and J ends lost 2 bases and 6 bases respectively, with 10 bases between them. This CDR3 contains 13 residues. CDR3 loop: CATSRSGSPEAFF. CDR3 DNA sequence: TGTGCCACCAGCAGATCAGGGTCCCCTGAAGCTTTCTTT.

The chain is built from TRBV2 and TRBJ2-7; no reliable D call. In germline, CDR1 is SNHLY, CDR2 FYNNEI. V lost 10 bases and J 3 bases, leaving 16 bases between the germline ends. CDR3 size: 13 residues. CDR3 sequence: CATTDTVDYEQYF. The CDR3 DNA follows: TGTGCCACCACGGATACGGTAGACTACGAGCAGTACTTC.